Below, 23 T cell receptor beta chains from the same sample are listed, as sequenced in a study of T-cell memory formation after mild COVID-19. TCRdb re-derived calls from the 5' RACE reads in MiXCR, one entry per CDR3 protein. The sample consists of 350,000 to 450,000 distinct CDR3 sequences, around an eighth of them appearing once. Sequencing was performed on PBMCs or a T cell subset sorted from them (not recorded which). These receptors came from a man aged 18 to 29 who had mild COVID-19 (a few samples of this study predate the infection). Cell type and time point are not known.

The chain is built from TRBV3-1 and TRBJ2-7; D remains unclear. Between the trimmed V and J ends, which lost 3 bases and 5 bases, there was a span of 11 bases. Germline-derived CDR1 and CDR2 are LGHDT and YNNKEL (reference sequence). This CDR3 is built from 13 residues. This CDR3 reads CASSHPGSDEQYF. The CDR3 DNA is TGTGCCAGCAGCCACCCCGGATCGGACGAGCAGTACTTC.

The chain joins TRBV12-3 or TRBV12-4 to TRBJ2-3; no reliable D call. This CDR3 has 13 residues. Trimming pared 1 base from V and 7 bases from J, leaving 9 bases between. The CDR3 sequence is CASSLVGSYTQYF. The CDR3 DNA follows: TGTGCCAGCAGTTTAGTTGGTAGTTATACGCAGTATTTT.

The chain couples TRBV9 to TRBJ1-4; D gene ambiguous. Germline loops: CDR1 SGDLS, CDR2 YYNGEE. With 4 bases removed from V and 14 bases from J, the gap between germline ends came to 15 bases. The CDR3 sequence is 12 residues long. The CDR3 DNA follows: TGTGCCAGCAGCCCTCGAGAGGGAGGCCTGTTTTTT. This translates into CASSPREGGLFF.

This chain uses TRBV5-4 with TRBJ2-7; TRBD1 might be the D (7 bases). Germline V CDR1 and CDR2: SGHNT, YYREEE (reference sequence). V lost 4 bases, J lost 6 bases, and 14 bases lay in between. The CDR3 is made up of 13 amino acids. CDR3 region: CASSPSGGGEQYV. In nucleotides, the CDR3 is TGTGCCAGCAGCCCGTCAGGGGGAGGCGAGCAGTACGTC.

The rearrangement links TRBV5-1 to TRBJ2-5; 10 bases line up with TRBD2. The CDR3 covers 15 residues. Germline CDR1 and CDR2: SGHRS and YFSETQ. The V segment lost 4 bases and the J segment 2 bases; nucleotides outside the gene matches: 5. In DNA, the CDR3 is TGCGCCAGCAGCCTATGGACTAGCGGACAAGAGACCCAGTACTTC. Translated, it gives CASSLWTSGQETQYF.

This clonotype was seen a few times. The chain combines TRBV5-1 with TRBJ1-4, with D possibly TRBD1 on 6 matching bases. V shed 0 bases and J shed 8 bases, with 11 bases lying between them. Germline V gene data show CDR1 as SGHRS and CDR2 as YFSETQ. The CDR3 totals 14 residues. The CDR3 is CASSLGLGGEKLFF. CDR3 bases: TGCGCCAGCAGCTTGGGACTGGGGGGCGAAAAACTGTTTTTT.

This clonotype has a handful of counts. V and J are TRBV5-1 and TRBJ1-6, with a weak D call TRBD1 (5 bases). CDR3 length: 14 residues. Germline V gene lookup returns CDR1 SGHRS and CDR2 YFSETQ. Trimming shortened V by 0 bases and J by 7 bases, and 8 bases separated the two germline ends. The CDR3 sequence: CASSLVGDNSPLHF. The CDR3, as DNA: TGCGCCAGCAGCTTGGTAGGGGACAATTCACCCCTCCACTTT.

This clonotype has only a few counts. The genes are TRBV11-2 and TRBJ1-5; D perhaps matches TRBD1 (6 bases). The V end lost 3 bases, the J end lost 3 bases, and 9 bases lay between the germline ends. Germline CDR1 is SGHAT and CDR2 is FQNNGV. The CDR3 totals 14 residues. CDR3 sequence (DNA): TGTGCCAGCAGCTTGGGACACAACAATCAGCCCCAGCATTTT. This codes for CASSLGHNNQPQHF. Looking up the rest from reference TRBV11-2 and TRBJ1-5 gives the full variable domain: EAGVAQSPRYKIIEKRQSVAFWCNPISGHATLYWYQQILGQGPKLLIQFQNNGVVDDSQLPKDRFSAERLKGVDSTLKIQPAKLEDSAVYLCASSLGHNNQPQHFGDGTRLSIL.

The sample holds a few counts of this clonotype. The rearrangement uses TRBV5-1 and TRBJ1-6; 9 nucleotides align to TRBD1. The CDR3 sequence is 15 residues long. Trimming removed 3 bases from V and 7 bases from J; junction bases left unmatched: 5. CDR1 SGHRS and CDR2 YFSETQ come from the germline V gene. CDR3 nucleotide sequence: TGCGCCAGCAGCTCCCGGGACAGGGAAAATTCACCCCTCCACTTT. Amino acids: CASSSRDRENSPLHF. Based on the CDR3 plus reference TRBV5-1 and TRBJ1-6, the full variable domain is KAGVTQTPRYLIKTRGQQVTLSCSPISGHRSVSWYQQTPGQGLQFLFEYFSETQRNKGNFPGRFSGRQFSNSRSEMNVSTLELGDSALYLCASSSRDRENSPLHFGNGTRLTVT.

In its sample, this clonotype was seen a few times. The J gene is TRBJ1-5, the V gene TRBV25-1; 7 nucleotides align to TRBD1. The CDR3 runs 15 residues. After removal of 2 bases from V and 5 bases from J, the junction contained 6 bases not matched to a gene. Germline CDR1 MGHDK, CDR2 SYGVNS. The CDR3 bases are TGTGCCAGCAGTGAAGATGGCAGGGGGGATCAGCCCCAGCATTTT. Translating gives CASSEDGRGDQPQHF. Full variable domain (remainder filled in from reference TRBV25-1 and TRBJ1-5): EADIYQTPRYLVIGTGKKITLECSQTMGHDKMYWYQQDPGMELHLIHYSYGVNSTEKGDLSSESTVSRIRTEHFPLTLESARPSHTSQYLCASSEDGRGDQPQHFGDGTRLSIL.

This clonotype appeared a few times. The V and J genes are TRBV7-2 and TRBJ1-2, with D possibly being TRBD1 (5 bases). V was trimmed by 1 base and J by 5 bases, leaving 11 bases between them. Germline assignment: CDR1 SGHTA and CDR2 FQGNSA. This CDR3 has 14 amino acids. In nucleotides, the CDR3 is TGTGCCAGCAGCTTAGGGCCTGGGGGTTATGGCTACACCTTC. It yields the protein CASSLGPGGYGYTF.

Only a few counts were recorded for this clonotype. The chain recombines TRBV5-1 with TRBJ1-4; 8 bases align to TRBD1. The V gene's germline CDR1 is SGHRS and CDR2 YFSETQ. V lost 8 bases to trimming and J lost 10 bases; unmatched junction nucleotides: 10. The CDR3 totals 13 residues. Here the CDR3 DNA reads TGCGCCAGTAGGATAGGACAGGGTGCAAAACTGTTTTTT. Translating it yields CASRIGQGAKLFF. Looking up the rest from reference TRBV5-1 and TRBJ1-4 gives the full variable domain: KAGVTQTPRYLIKTRGQQVTLSCSPISGHRSVSWYQQTPGQGLQFLFEYFSETQRNKGNFPGRFSGRQFSNSRSEMNVSTLELGDSALYLCASRIGQGAKLFFGSGTQLSVL.

This chain uses TRBV19 with TRBJ1-1; 8 nucleotides line up with TRBD1. After removal of 6 bases from V and 4 bases from J, the junction contained 10 bases not matched to a gene. This CDR3 comprises 15 residues. Germline lookup yields CDR1 LNHDA and CDR2 SQIVND (reference sequence). CDR3 in amino acids: CASSDRGRQGTEAFF. The CDR3 nucleotides read TGTGCCAGTAGCGACAGGGGTCGGCAGGGCACTGAAGCTTTCTTT.

This clonotype was counted between two and nine times. The chain recombines TRBV6-5 with TRBJ1-1, with no clear D. Trimming removed 9 bases from V and 3 bases from J, with 14 bases in between. The germline gives CDR1 MNHEY, CDR2 SVGAGI. The CDR3 consists of 13 residues. DNA for the CDR3: TGTGCCAGTCAAGCGAAGTGGGACACTGAAGCTTTCTTT. Translating gives CASQAKWDTEAFF.

The chain recombines TRBV2 with TRBJ2-3, with unresolved D. The CDR3 contains 14 residues. The germline V gene has CDR1 SNHLY and CDR2 FYNNEI. Trimming took 7 bases from V and 0 from J, leaving 11 bases between them. The CDR3 reads CASIPPQSTDTQYF. CDR3 sequence (DNA): TGTGCCAGCATACCCCCACAGAGCACAGATACGCAGTATTTT.

A few counts support this clonotype. V and J are TRBV6-5 and TRBJ1-2, with D unclear. Deletions cut 0 bases from V and 5 bases from J, with 13 bases between. Germline CDR1 and CDR2: MNHEY and SVGAGI. The CDR3 loop spans 15 amino acids. CDR3 in amino acids: CASSYSRRHGYGYTF. For the CDR3, the DNA is TGTGCCAGCAGTTACTCTCGCCGACACGGGTATGGCTACACCTTC.

The table lists this clonotype with many counts. The chain employs TRBV6-5 and TRBJ2-2; no definite D call. The V and J ends lost 3 bases and 6 bases respectively, with 5 bases between them. The germline V gene encodes CDR1 MNHEY and CDR2 SVGAGI. The CDR3 consists of 12 residues. The CDR3 sequence: CASSYVAGELFF. DNA of the CDR3: TGTGCCAGCAGTTATGTCGCCGGGGAGCTGTTTTTT.

This chain uses TRBV20-1 with TRBJ2-1, with no clear D. CDR1 and CDR2 (germline): DFQATT, SNEGSKA (reference sequence). V was shortened by 6 bases and J by 5 bases, with 8 bases between the two germline ends. The CDR3 is made up of 11 amino acids. CDR3 coding DNA: TGCAGTGCCGACGGCAACAATGAGCAGTTCTTC. Translation gives CSADGNNEQFF.

The V call is TRBV4-1, the J call TRBJ2-1; D not resolved. The V end was cut by 1 base, the J end by 1 base, with 14 bases between. Germline CDR1 and CDR2: MGHRA and YSYEKL. The CDR3 contains 17 residues. The CDR3 bases are TGCGCCAGCAGCCAAGCGCTGGCTAGAGTTTCCTACAATGAGCAGTTCTTC. Residues: CASSQALARVSYNEQFF.

Notes on this clonotype: The conserved closing phenylalanine or tryptophan is absent in this CDR3, likely reflecting a read error. The J gene is TRBJ2-7, the V gene TRBV7-2; 8 positions match TRBD1. The CDR3 runs to 16 residues. V lost 6 bases, J lost 0 bases, and 10 bases stayed unmatched. Germline assignment: CDR1 SGHTA and CDR2 FQGNSA. The CDR3: CASRKTGGGSSYEQYY. CDR3 sequence (DNA): TGTGCCAGCAGAAAAACAGGGGGTGGGAGCTCCTACGAGCAGTACTAC.

A few counts support this clonotype. The chain is built from TRBV2 and TRBJ1-1, with D maybe TRBD1 (5 bases). Trimming took off 2 bases at V and 4 bases at J, with 5 bases between the two ends. Germline V lookup: CDR1 SNHLY, CDR2 FYNNEI. The CDR3 consists of 12 residues. The CDR3 nucleotides read TGTGCCAGCAGTGAAAGGGGCACTGAAGCTTTCTTT. It encodes CASSERGTEAFF.

This clonotype was detected only a few times. This chain joins TRBV7-6 and TRBJ2-7; the match to TRBD1 covers 7 bases. CDR1 SGHVS and CDR2 FNYEAQ come from the germline V gene. The CDR3 is 14 residues long. V lost 4 bases and J lost 3; bases outside the gene matches: 6. The CDR3 DNA follows: TGTGCCAGCAGCTCCACGCCAGGGGGCTACGAGCAGTACTTC. Translated: CASSSTPGGYEQYF.

This clonotype was observed a few times. V and J are TRBV23-1 and TRBJ2-7; a weak D match, TRBD1 (5 bases). TRBV23-1 is noted as an ORF with a role that remains uncertain. V lost 7 bases to trimming and J lost 2 bases, with 12 bases between them. The CDR3 is 13 amino acids. DNA of the CDR3: TGCGCCAGCACTCCGACAGTCACCTACGAGCAGTACGTC. Translated: CASTPTVTYEQYV.